This record covers a single T cell receptor (beta chain). Its antigen is undetermined. These data originate in a study of CD8+ T cells in alopecia areata. Overall study findings and caveats: Compared with mice, patients displayed less clear TCR sharing, possibly for HLA-related reasons.

After isolation, RNA underwent reverse transcription to generate cDNA as the sequencing template. The table came from immunoSEQ multiplex PCR; TCRdb's copy has only in-frame clones and leaves some out. Of 250,000 to 300,000 clones listed, about three fifths are singletons. Treatment denoted: oral pan-JAK inhibitor, 5-10 mg twice daily. PBMCs were stained for CD3, CD4 and CD8, and CD4+ and CD8+ T cells were sorted. Germline V gene sequence: CDR1 LGHNA, CDR2 YSLEER. CDR3 size: 15 residues. V lost 2 bases to trimming and J lost 0 bases, with 8 bases between them. The V call is TRBV4-3, the J call TRBJ2-1; no clear D gene. Sequenced here: CD4+ T cells sorted from blood, sampled at week 24, from a patient treated with tofacitinib. The TCR sequence derives from a human donor with alopecia areata. CDR3 region: CASSQPSSSYNEQFF. The DNA for the CDR3 is TGCGCCAGCAGCCAACCGTCTAGCTCCTACAATGAGCAGTTCTTC.